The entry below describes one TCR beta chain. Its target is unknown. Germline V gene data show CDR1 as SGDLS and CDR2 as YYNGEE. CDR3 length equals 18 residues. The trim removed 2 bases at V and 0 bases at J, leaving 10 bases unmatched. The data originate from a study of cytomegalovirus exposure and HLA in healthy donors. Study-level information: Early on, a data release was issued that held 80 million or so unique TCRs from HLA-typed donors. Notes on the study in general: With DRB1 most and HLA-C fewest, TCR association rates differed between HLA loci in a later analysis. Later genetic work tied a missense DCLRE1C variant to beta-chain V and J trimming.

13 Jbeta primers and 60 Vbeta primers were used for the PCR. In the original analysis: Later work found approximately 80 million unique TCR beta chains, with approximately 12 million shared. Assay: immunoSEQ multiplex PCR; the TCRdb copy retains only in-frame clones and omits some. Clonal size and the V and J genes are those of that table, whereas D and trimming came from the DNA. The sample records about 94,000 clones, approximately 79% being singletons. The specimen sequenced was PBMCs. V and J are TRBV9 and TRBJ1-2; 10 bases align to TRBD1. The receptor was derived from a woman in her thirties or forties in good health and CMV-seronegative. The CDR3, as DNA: TGTGCCAGCAGCGTGGGGCCCGGGACAGGGGATACTAACTATGGCTACACCTTC. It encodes CASSVGPGTGDTNYGYTF.